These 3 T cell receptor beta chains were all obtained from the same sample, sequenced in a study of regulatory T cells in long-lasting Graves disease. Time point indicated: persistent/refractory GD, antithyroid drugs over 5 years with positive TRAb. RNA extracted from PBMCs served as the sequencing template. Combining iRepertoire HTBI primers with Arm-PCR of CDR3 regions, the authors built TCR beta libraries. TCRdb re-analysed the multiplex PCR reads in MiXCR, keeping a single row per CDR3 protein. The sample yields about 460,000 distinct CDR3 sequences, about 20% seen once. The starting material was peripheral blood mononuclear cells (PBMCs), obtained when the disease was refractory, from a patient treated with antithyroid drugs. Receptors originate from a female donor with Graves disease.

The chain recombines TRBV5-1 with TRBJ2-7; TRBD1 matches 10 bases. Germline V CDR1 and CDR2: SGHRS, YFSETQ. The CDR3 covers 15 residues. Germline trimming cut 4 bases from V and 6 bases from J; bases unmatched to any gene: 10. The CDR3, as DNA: TGCGCCAGCAGCCCCCGGGACAGGGGTGAAGGCGAGCAGTACTTC. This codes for CASSPRDRGEGEQYF.

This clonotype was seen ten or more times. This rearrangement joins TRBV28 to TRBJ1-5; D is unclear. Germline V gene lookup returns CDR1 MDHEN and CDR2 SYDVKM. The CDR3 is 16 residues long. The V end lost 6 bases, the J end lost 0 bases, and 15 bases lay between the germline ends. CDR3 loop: CASSRTLRYSNQPQHF. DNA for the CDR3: TGTGCCAGCAGCCGGACGCTCCGATATAGCAATCAGCCCCAGCATTTT.

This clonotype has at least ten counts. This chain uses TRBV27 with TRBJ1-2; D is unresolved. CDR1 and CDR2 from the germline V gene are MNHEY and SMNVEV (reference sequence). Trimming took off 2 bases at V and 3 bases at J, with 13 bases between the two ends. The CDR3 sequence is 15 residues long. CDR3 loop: CASSLGGMGYYGYTF. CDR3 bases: TGTGCCAGCAGTTTAGGAGGAATGGGATACTATGGCTACACCTTC.